The text below deals with one T cell receptor (beta chain). What it binds is not known. The assay, immunoSEQ v3.0, was run at survey level. Sequencing was performed with immunoSEQ multiplex PCR; in TCRdb, only in-frame clones are kept and a portion is missing. The data show approximately 21,000 clones, with around three quarters seen just once and 7.5% to 10% held by the top ten. The data stem from a study of long-term antiretroviral therapy in people with HIV. Whole-study findings and limits: Blood draws took place between about 2003 and 2018 and possibly involved older ART regimens.

The V gene end was trimmed by 7 bases and the J gene end by 5 bases; junction bases not matched to a gene: 8. The CDR3 runs to 14 residues. Germline V gene lookup returns CDR1 SEHNR and CDR2 FQNEAQ (reference sequence). The receptor was derived from a man in his late teens or twenties with HIV. The chain links TRBV7-9 to TRBJ1-1, with 9 bases matching TRBD1. The sequencing here drew on unsorted PBMCs, taken 0.5 years before starting antiretroviral therapy. CDR3 coding DNA: TGTGCCAGCAACCACAGGGGGCTGACGACTGAAGCTTTCTTT. Translating it yields CASNHRGLTTEAFF.